This entry is about one TCR beta chain. Trimming took 5 bases from V and 6 from J; bases not matched to a gene: 8. The CDR3 length is 15 residues. Germline V gene data show CDR1 as MNHEY and CDR2 as SMNVEV (reference sequence). As processed by the authors: Estimation of nucleated cell counts was performed using reference gene primer amplification. Produced via immunoSEQ multiplex PCR; TCRdb's table is partial and in-frame only. V and J calls and clone size follow that table, whereas D and trimming were derived from the DNA. Of approximately 280,000 clones listed, about 91% are singletons. These data come from a study of blood T cell repertoires in COVID-19. Study context: Some COVID-19 samples were acute and others convalescent; all came from the United States, Italy and Spain. The cDNA or gDNA used as material had been derived from T cells, B-cell-depleted T cells, or PBMCs.

V gene TRBV27 combines with J gene TRBJ2-2, with 8 bases lining up with TRBD2. The sequenced sample was peripheral blood. This TCR was sampled from a woman aged 60 to 75 with acute or convalescent COVID-19. The DNA for the CDR3 is TGTGCCAGCAGTCCTGCGGGGGGTCGGGCCGGGGAGCTGTTTTTT. The encoded protein is CASSPAGGRAGELFF.